The clone carrying this TCR beta chain was observed a handful of times. Its target is not known. This sample stems from a study of CD8 T cells in ankylosing spondylitis. Study observations and caveats: Earlier work had already found some motif variants in reactive arthritis synovial fluid and blood. The study looked at matched synovial fluid samples from ankylosing spondylitis patients. Disease-linked clones were reported to be significantly enriched there. A motif in TCR beta, a set of roughly eight highly homologous variants, appeared characteristic of ankylosing spondylitis blood.

V gave up 6 bases and J gave up 5 bases, with 20 bases separating them. The CDR3 consists of 16 residues. Germline assignment: CDR1 SGHAT and CDR2 FQNNGV. Each TCR beta library was made by quantitative 5'-RACE that incorporated molecular barcodes. From the 5' RACE reads, TCRdb called clonotypes with MiXCR, one entry per CDR3 protein. The sample contains 350,000 to 550,000 distinct CDR3 sequences, 26% of which appear only once. The sequenced sample consisted of blood, either unsorted or a sorted T cell fraction (not recorded which). This clonotype was obtained from a male donor with ankylosing spondylitis. The chain employs TRBV11-2 and TRBJ2-1, with D uncertain. The CDR3 nucleotides read TGTGCCAGCAGTCGGACGGTATTAGCAAGTGACAATGAGCAGTTCTTC. Translated: CASSRTVLASDNEQFF.